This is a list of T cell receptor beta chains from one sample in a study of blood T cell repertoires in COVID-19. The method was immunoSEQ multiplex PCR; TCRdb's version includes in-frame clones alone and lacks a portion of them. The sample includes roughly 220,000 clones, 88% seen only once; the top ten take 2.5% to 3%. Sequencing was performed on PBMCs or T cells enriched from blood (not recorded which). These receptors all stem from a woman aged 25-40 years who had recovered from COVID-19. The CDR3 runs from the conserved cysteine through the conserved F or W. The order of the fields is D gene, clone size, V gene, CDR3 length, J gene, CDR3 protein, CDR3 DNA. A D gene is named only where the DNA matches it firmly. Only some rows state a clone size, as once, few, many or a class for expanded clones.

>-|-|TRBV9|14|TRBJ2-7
CASSVRGNSYEQYF
TGTGCCAGCAGCGTACGCGGGAATAGCTACGAGCAGTACTTC
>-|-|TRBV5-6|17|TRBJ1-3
CASSLGPGTRGGNTIYF
TGTGCCAGCAGCTTGGGCCCCGGGACCCGGGGGGGAAACACCATATATTTT
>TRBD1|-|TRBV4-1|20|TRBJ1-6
CASSQAPLQQGAPYNSPLHF
TGCGCCAGCAGCCAAGCCCCCTTGCAACAGGGGGCCCCCTATAATTCACCCCTCCACTTT
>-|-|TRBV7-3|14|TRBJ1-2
CASSLNGGYYGYTF
TGTGCCAGCAGCTTAAATGGCGGTTACTATGGCTACACCTTC
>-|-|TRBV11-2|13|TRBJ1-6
CASSFGRNSPLHF
TGTGCCAGCAGCTTCGGGAGGAATTCACCCCTCCACTTT
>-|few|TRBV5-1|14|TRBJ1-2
CASSFPDTNYGYTF
TGCGCCAGCAGCTTTCCAGATACGAACTATGGCTACACCTTC
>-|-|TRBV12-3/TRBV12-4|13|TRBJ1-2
CASSLPGFTGYTF
TGTGCCAGCAGTCTTCCGGGGTTTACGGGCTACACCTTC
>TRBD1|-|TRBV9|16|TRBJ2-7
CASSVGSGTGSYEQYF
TGTGCCAGCAGCGTGGGATCCGGGACAGGATCCTACGAGCAGTACTTC
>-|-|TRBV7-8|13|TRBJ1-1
CASSPGVTTEAFF
TGTGCCAGCAGCCCAGGGGTGACCACTGAAGCTTTCTTT
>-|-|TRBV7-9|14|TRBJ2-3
CASSYGSYTDTQYF
TGTGCCAGCAGCTATGGCTCTTACACAGATACGCAGTATTTT
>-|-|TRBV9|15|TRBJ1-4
CASSVEMGLNEKLFF
TGTGCCAGCAGCGTAGAGATGGGCTTAAATGAAAAACTGTTTTTT
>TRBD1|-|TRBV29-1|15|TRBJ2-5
CSAGQAFLNLETQYF
TGCAGCGCCGGACAGGCTTTCCTTAATCTAGAGACCCAGTACTTC
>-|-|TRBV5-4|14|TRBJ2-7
CASSPKDRPYEQYF
TGTGCCAGCAGCCCCAAAGACAGGCCCTACGAGCAGTACTTC
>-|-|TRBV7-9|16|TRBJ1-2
CASSYTGQSYNYGYTF
TGTGCCAGCAGCTATACCGGACAGTCCTATAACTATGGCTACACCTTC
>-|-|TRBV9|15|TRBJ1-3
CASSVVGGAGNTIYF
TGTGCCAGCAGCGTAGTAGGGGGGGCTGGAAACACCATATATTTT
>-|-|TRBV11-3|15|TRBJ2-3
CASSLRRQGTDTQYF
TGTGCCAGCAGCTTAAGGAGGCAGGGCACAGATACGCAGTATTTT
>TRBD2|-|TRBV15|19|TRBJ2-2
CATSRDELAGGRDTGELFF
TGTGCCACCAGCAGAGATGAACTAGCGGGGGGCCGCGACACCGGGGAGCTGTTTTTT
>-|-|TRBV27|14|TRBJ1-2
CASSPPGDRYGYTF
TGTGCCAGCAGTCCCCCCGGTGACAGATATGGCTACACCTTC
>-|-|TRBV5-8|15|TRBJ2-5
CASSPRTRTRETQYF
TGTGCCAGCAGCCCCCGGACAAGAACGAGGGAGACCCAGTACTTC
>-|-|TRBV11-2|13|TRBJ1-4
CASRSGINEKLFF
TGTGCCAGCAGAAGCGGGATCAATGAAAAACTGTTTTTT
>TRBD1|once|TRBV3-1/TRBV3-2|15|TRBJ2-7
CASSQGGTGGYEQYF
TGTGCCAGCAGCCAAGGAGGGACAGGGGGCTACGAGCAGTACTTC
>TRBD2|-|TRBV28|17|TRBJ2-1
CASSNRGLAGTYNEQFF
TGTGCCAGCAGTAACCGAGGACTAGCGGGGACCTACAATGAGCAGTTCTTC
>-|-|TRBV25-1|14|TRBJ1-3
CASSGGTAANTIYF
TGTGCCAGCTCGGGGGGAACCGCCGCAAACACCATATATTTT
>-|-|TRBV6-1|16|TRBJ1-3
CASSELWGDSGNTIYF
TGTGCCAGCAGTGAACTATGGGGGGACTCTGGAAACACCATATATTTT
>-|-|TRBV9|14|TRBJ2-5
CASSPRLLQETQYF
TGTGCCAGCAGCCCACGACTATTACAAGAGACCCAGTACTTC
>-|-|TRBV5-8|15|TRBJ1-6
CASSLTGSRDSPLHF
TGTGCCAGCAGCCTCACAGGGTCCAGGGATTCACCCCTCCACTTT
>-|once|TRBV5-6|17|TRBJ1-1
CASSFRGPYWMNTEAFF
TGTGCCAGCAGCTTCCGAGGGCCCTACTGGATGAACACTGAAGCTTTCTTT
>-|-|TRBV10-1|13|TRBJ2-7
CAMTGTPAYEQYF
TGCGCCATGACCGGGACACCAGCCTACGAGCAGTACTTC